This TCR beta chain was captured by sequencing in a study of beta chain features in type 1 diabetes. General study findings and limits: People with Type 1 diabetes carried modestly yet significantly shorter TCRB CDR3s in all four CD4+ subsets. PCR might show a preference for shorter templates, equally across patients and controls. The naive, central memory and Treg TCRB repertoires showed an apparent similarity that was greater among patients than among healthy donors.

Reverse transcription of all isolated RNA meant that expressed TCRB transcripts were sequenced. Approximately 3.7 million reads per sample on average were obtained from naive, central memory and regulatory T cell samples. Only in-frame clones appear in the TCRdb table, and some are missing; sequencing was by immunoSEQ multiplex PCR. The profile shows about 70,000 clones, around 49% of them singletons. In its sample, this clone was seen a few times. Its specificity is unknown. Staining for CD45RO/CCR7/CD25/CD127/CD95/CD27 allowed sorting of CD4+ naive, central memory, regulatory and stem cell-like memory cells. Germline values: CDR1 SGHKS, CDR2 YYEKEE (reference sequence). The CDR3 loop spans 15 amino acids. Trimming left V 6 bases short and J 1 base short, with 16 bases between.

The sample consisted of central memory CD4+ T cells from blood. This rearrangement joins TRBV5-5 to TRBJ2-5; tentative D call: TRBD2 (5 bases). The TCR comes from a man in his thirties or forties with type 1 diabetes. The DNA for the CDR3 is TGTGCCAGCACACTGGGTACCGGGGTCCAAGAGACCCAGTACTTC. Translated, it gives CASTLGTGVQETQYF.